This TCR beta chain originates from a study of long-term antiretroviral therapy in people with HIV (dated by TCRdb to between 2021 and 2022). With respect to the entire study: The earliest samples were collected approximately a decade before the 2015 WHO recommendation for immediate ART, a period when ART was typically delayed until CD4 counts fell. This retrospective serial study examined whether starting ART and sustained HIV suppression were associated with changes in the composition and diversity of the TRB repertoire in peripheral blood. From a few dozen adults with confirmed HIV infection, the cohort provided fewer than 200 cryopreserved PBMC samples, gathered serially across a mean of around six years (range 1-12). Of the roughly 30 participants with HIV, about a dozen were female. No cross-contamination during QIAcube processing turned up in test extractions that ran a monoclonal T-cell line alongside about 35 polyclonal samples. Study-wide findings and limitations: ART initiation was associated with a significant increase in TRB diversity, but diversity stayed significantly below transplant donor controls even after long-term ART. The samples were dated from about 2003 to 2018, and the ART regimens that were used may be less effective than current ART regimens. Since PBMC availability was limited, sequencing covered only the TCR beta chain, with no alpha chain pairing. At every time point, the repertoire was dominated by expanded TRB clones first identified before ART initiation, although this dominance fluctuated and, in many PLHIV, declined after ART. HIV repertoires had narrower CDR3 length ranges than controls, and the network structure suggested an antigen-experienced repertoire that shifted only slightly toward naive after ART. Unsorted PBMC were profiled instead of sorted CD4+ and CD8+ T cells because pre-ART samples had limited cell numbers. Inferences about post-ART repertoire changes were limited because no data were available on ART adherence, viral resistance or therapy changes.

To be included, a participant needed at least one PBMC sample from before ART initiation plus at least two post-ART samples. Every participant with HIV received treatment in the United States of America. Before DNA extraction, cryopreserved samples of 1-10 million PBMC were thawed and then washed. At the time of the earliest PBMC sample, participants with HIV were aged between roughly 20 and 54 years. Per participant, PBMC samples came from 1-4 timepoints prior to ART initiation and 2-8 timepoints following ART initiation, for a median of 7 samples. For every participant, serial HIV viral load, CD4+ T-cell count, ART history and demographic data were obtained. Genomic DNA was extracted from unsorted PBMC with a Qiagen kit on a QIAcube, with processing performed in batches of 12 samples. The junction shows trimming of 4 bases on V and 6 bases on J, and the gene matches do not reach 8 bases of it. The CDR1 and CDR2 encoded by the germline V gene are SGHRS and YFSETQ. Spanning cysteine to phenylalanine, the CDR3 consists of 15 amino acids. Kept here is only the CDR3 DNA, which spans 45 bases and is read in frame from base 1.

The immunoSEQ hsTCRB v3.0 assay was used at survey level resolution to sequence the TRB variable region. A depth of roughly 35,000-55,000 T-cell genomes per sample was targeted for TRB sequencing. TRB libraries were pooled and sequenced on an Illumina MiSeq using a v3 150-cycle kit. As for how the authors treated the data: Analysis of repertoires was carried out in R inside a reproducible Nextflow workflow spanning QC, data transformation and analysis. LymphoSeq2, an R package for exploring AIRR-Seq data, was used to implement custom analyses. A few samples that yielded fewer than 5000 total TRB sequences were excluded, so that approximately 170 HIV repertoires were analyzed. Among the approximately 190 HIV repertoires that were kept, around 59 were collected before ART initiation and roughly 130 were collected after ART initiation. Repertoires were downsampled to 5000 TRB nucleotide sequences, and summary statistics were averaged over 100 downsampling iterations. The analysis kept only TRB sequences whose CDR3 regions were at least seven amino acids long. Diversity was measured with a Shannon entropy-derived clonality score and the Gini coefficient. Repertoire networks linked the top 5000 CDR3 amino acid sequences whenever two sequences differed by an edit distance of one. For TRB CDR3 amino acid sequences, GLIPH2 was used to predict antigen specificity groups and MHC restriction. To flag known associations with CMV, EBV, HIV or tissue antigens, CDR3 amino acid sequences were compared against VDJdb and McPAS-TCR. Pre-ART, post-ART and control groups were compared with Wilcoxon signed-rank tests and Holm-Bonferroni correction. As stored in TCRdb, this immuneACCESS dataset retains in-frame rearrangements with V and J assigned. A fraction of the clones does not appear; measured against another copy, unresolved V genes explain less than half of the discrepancy, and the remainder lacks a known reason. That table gives V, J and clone size, and the DNA gave D and trimming. This sample is represented by around 31,000 clones; approximately 91% of them were singletons. The top ten clones comprise under 9.5% of the sample.

A note on this clone: What this receptor recognizes is not known. Base qualities were left out, and no much larger clone turns up one base away.

Recombination joined TRBV5-1 with TRBJ2-2; 8 bases in the middle match TRBD1. The source is a man in his forties or fifties with HIV. The sample consisted of unsorted PBMCs, taken around 5 years before starting antiretroviral therapy. CDR3 protein: CASSPRQGYAGELFF. The DNA sequence is as follows: TGCGCCAGCAGCCCTCGACAGGGGTACGCCGGGGAGCTGTTTTTT.